This T cell receptor (beta chain) originates from a study of T-cell reconstitution after alpha-beta-depleted transplantation in children. Whole-study results and caveats: As was reported, about two months after transplant, alpha-beta T cells came from several hundred expanded graft clones. Once a year had passed after transplant, T-cell counts and diversity came mostly from newly produced T cells.

There are many counts of this clonotype. As yet, its antigen is unknown. A library of TCRbeta sequences, prepared with unique molecular identifiers, was generated. MiXCR, applied by TCRdb to the PCR reads, yields one record per CDR3 protein. The sample holds roughly 300,000 distinct CDR3 sequences, 11% seen once. This CDR3 contains 16 residues. Germline values: CDR1 SGHRS, CDR2 YFSETQ. Losses at the gene ends were 6 bases for V and 6 bases for J; bases not matched to a gene: 8. The specimen comprised peripheral blood, sampled 180 days after TCRalphabeta/CD19-depleted stem cell transplant. This sequence was found in a male patient aged 2 to 9 who had a stem cell transplant for chronic granulomatous disease, so the T cells may come from the graft donor. The chain is built from TRBV5-1 and TRBJ2-1, with 14 bases identical to TRBD2. The CDR3 region has the DNA TGCGCCAGCACCGCCGGGACTAGCGGGAGCGGCAATGAGCAGTTCTTC. It yields the protein CASTAGTSGSGNEQFF.